This TCR beta chain was documented in a study of spatial heterogeneity in lung cancer. Time point here: blood at routine non-recurrence follow-up after resection. Sequencing covered unsorted whole RNA taken from tumor, nontumor lung or frozen PBMC. TCRdb passed the 5' RACE reads through MiXCR, listing each CDR3 protein once. This table has about 87,000 distinct CDR3 sequences, 15% to 20% appearing once. Germline V gives CDR1 DFQATT, CDR2 SNEGSKA (reference sequence). Trimming pared 3 bases from V and 7 bases from J, leaving 17 bases between. The CDR3 runs to 14 residues. The starting material was PBMCs, obtained at follow-up. The receptor comes from a male donor with early-stage non-small cell lung cancer. The V call is TRBV20-1, the J call TRBJ2-3, with TRBD2 as a possible D gene (5 bases). CDR3 bases: TGCAGTGCTAGTGTAGCGCCCCGAGCAAATACGCAGTATTTT. This encodes CSASVAPRANTQYF.